The 31 T cell receptor beta chains in this list originate from one sample, sequenced in a study of radiation and T cells in renal cell carcinoma. Time point: blood 4 weeks post-SBRT, at nephrectomy. Treatment noted: 15 Gy SBRT to primary tumor, nephrectomy 4 weeks later. TCRdb's copy holds only in-frame clones and misses some; the assay was immunoSEQ multiplex PCR. The table includes fewer than 200,000 clones, 88% detected once. The sequenced sample was blood, obtained from a patient whose treatment included radiotherapy and nephrectomy. Source of these receptors: a woman aged 50 to 65 with renal cell carcinoma.

The chain has TRBV30 and TRBJ2-3; 10 bases agree with TRBD2. J lost 5 bases, V lost 3 bases, and 11 bases had no gene match. This CDR3 spans 16 amino acids. The V gene's germline CDR1 is GTSNPN and CDR2 SVGIG (reference sequence). The CDR3 sequence is CAWRALGVAGGDTQYF. In DNA form, the CDR3 reads TGTGCCTGGAGAGCGTTGGGGGTAGCGGGGGGAGATACGCAGTATTTT.

The chain carries TRBV6-1 and TRBJ1-1; TRBD1 matches 8 bases. The V gene end was trimmed by 8 bases and the J gene end by 3 bases; junction bases not matched to a gene: 8. CDR1 MNHNS and CDR2 SASEGT come from the germline V gene. This CDR3 is built from 14 residues. The CDR3 sequence is CASGQGAGDTEAFF. CDR3 bases: TGTGCCAGCGGGCAGGGGGCAGGGGACACTGAAGCTTTCTTT.

This chain joins TRBV10-3 and TRBJ2-3, with D uncertain. This CDR3 contains 12 residues. V was shortened by 2 bases and J by 4 bases, with 4 bases between the two germline ends. The germline V gene has CDR1 ENHRY and CDR2 SYGVKD. The CDR3 nucleotides are TGTGCCATCAGTGAGGGCGCAGATACGCAGTATTTT. It translates to CAISEGADTQYF.

The chain uses TRBV5-6 and TRBJ2-3, with TRBD2 identical over 14 bases. This CDR3 region has 17 residues. Germline CDR1 SGHDT, CDR2 YYEEEE. V shed 4 bases, J shed 5 bases, and the junction held 9 bases outside the gene matches. The CDR3 is CASSVTTSGGALDTQYF. The CDR3 DNA is TGTGCCAGCAGCGTTACGACTAGCGGGGGGGCGTTAGATACGCAGTATTTT. The full variable domain, its missing parts supplied by reference TRBV5-6 and TRBJ2-3, is DAGVTQSPTHLIKTRGQQVTLRCSPKSGHDTVSWYQQALGQGPQFIFQYYEEEERQRGNFPDRFSGHQFPNYSSELNVNALLLGDSALYLCASSVTTSGGALDTQYFGPGTRLTVL.

The V call is TRBV6-5, the J call TRBJ1-2, with TRBD1 matching over 10 bases. This CDR3 comprises 14 residues. Germline V lookup: CDR1 MNHEY, CDR2 SVGAGI. V shed 5 bases, J shed 8 bases, and the junction held 8 bases outside the gene matches. The CDR3 bases are TGTGCCAGCAGTAGGGACAGGGGAATCGGGGGCTACACCTTC. Protein sequence: CASSRDRGIGGYTF.

This chain uses TRBV7-8 with TRBJ1-2; TRBD1 is a possible D gene (5 bases). CDR1 and CDR2 (germline): SGHVS, FQNEAQ. The CDR3 loop spans 14 amino acids. V was pared by 1 base and J by 4 bases, with 10 bases between. This chain's CDR3 is CASSLVVGPYGYTF. Written as DNA, the CDR3 is TGTGCCAGCAGCTTAGTTGTGGGGCCCTATGGCTACACCTTC. Variable domain in full (rest from reference TRBV7-8 and TRBJ1-2): GAGVSQSPRYKVAKRGQDVALRCDPISGHVSLFWYQQALGQGPEFLTYFQNEAQLDKSGLPSDRFFAERPEGSVSTLKIQRTQQEDSAVYLCASSLVVGPYGYTFGSGTRLTVV.

This chain connects TRBV7-9 to TRBJ2-1; no firm D call. Per germline, CDR1 SEHNR and CDR2 FQNEAQ (reference sequence). The CDR3 is made up of 16 amino acids. V was shortened by 3 bases and J by 3 bases, with 15 bases between the two germline ends. CDR3 DNA: TGTGCCAGCAGCTTCCGGGCCGGCACGGGCTACAATGAGCAGTTCTTC. Amino acid sequence: CASSFRAGTGYNEQFF.

This rearrangement joins TRBV4-3 to TRBJ1-4; no clear D gene. The length of the CDR3 is 17 residues. The V end was cut by 2 bases, the J end by 0 bases, with 13 bases between. Germline lookup yields CDR1 LGHNA and CDR2 YSLEER. DNA of the CDR3: TGCGCCAGCAGCCAAAACGATTTGGCGGCAACTAATGAAAAACTGTTTTTT. This gives the protein CASSQNDLAATNEKLFF.

This clone was detected a few times. The CDR3 nucleotides are TGTGCCACCGCGCCCGGCTCCTACAATGAGCAGTTCTTC. This codes for CATAPGSYNEQFF. The rearrangement joins TRBV19 to TRBJ2-1; D gene ambiguous. CDR1 and CDR2 (germline): LNHDA, SQIVND (reference sequence). V lost 10 bases and J lost 0, with 10 bases in between. This CDR3 is built from 13 residues.

This chain connects TRBV6-6 to TRBJ1-1; 9 nucleotides line up with TRBD1. Per the germline V gene, CDR1 is MNHNY and CDR2 is SVGAGI (reference sequence). Trimming at V came to 5 bases and at J to 4 bases, leaving 2 bases not matched to a gene. The CDR3 consists of 13 residues. The CDR3 here is CASSATGGTEAFF. The CDR3 DNA reads as TGTGCCAGCAGTGCGACAGGGGGCACTGAAGCTTTCTTT.

This chain uses TRBV2 with TRBJ1-2, with D possibly matching TRBD1 (6 bases). The V end lost 0 bases, the J end lost 8 bases, and 10 bases lay between the germline ends. The CDR3 has 13 residues. In germline, CDR1 is SNHLY, CDR2 FYNNEI. The CDR3 DNA reads as TGTGCCAGCAGTGAAGCGGACAGAGGAGGCTACACCTTC. Residues: CASSEADRGGYTF.

This sequence joins TRBV5-1 and TRBJ2-1; 12 bases fit TRBD2. The CDR3 is made up of 16 amino acids. V lost 2 bases and J lost 5; bases outside the gene matches: 5. Germline V lookup: CDR1 SGHRS, CDR2 YFSETQ. As DNA, the CDR3 is TGCGCCAGCAGCTTTACTAGCGGGGGGACCCACAATGAGCAGTTCTTC. Translated: CASSFTSGGTHNEQFF.

J is TRBJ1-3 and V is TRBV4-3; no clear D gene. Germline V gene lookup returns CDR1 LGHNA and CDR2 YSLEER. This CDR3 is built from 16 residues. V was cut by 4 bases and J by 0 bases, with 13 bases left in between. The DNA for the CDR3 is TGCGCCAGCAGCCGCACCAACACCTTCTCTGGAAACACCATATATTTT. This codes for CASSRTNTFSGNTIYF.

V usage is TRBV2 and J usage is TRBJ1-1; a weak D match, TRBD1 (5 bases). CDR1 SNHLY and CDR2 FYNNEI come from the germline V gene. CDR3 length: 14 residues. The ends were cut back, 2 bases at V and 3 bases at J, with 10 bases in the middle. The CDR3, as DNA: TGTGCCAGCAGTGAAAGAGGGGAGGACACTGAAGCTTTCTTT. Its protein is CASSERGEDTEAFF.

This chain uses TRBV6-6 with TRBJ1-2; D might be TRBD1 (5 bases). The ends were cut back, 4 bases at V and 3 bases at J, with 9 bases in the middle. The CDR3 runs to 13 residues. Germline assignment: CDR1 MNHNY and CDR2 SVGAGI (reference sequence). The CDR3 loop reads CASSSQGDYGYTF. For the CDR3, the DNA is TGTGCCAGCAGTTCTCAGGGAGACTATGGCTACACCTTC.

The rearrangement joins TRBV6-5 to TRBJ1-1, with a weak D call TRBD1 (6 bases). V shed 2 bases and J shed 3 bases, with 16 bases lying between them. The CDR3 has 16 amino acids. Per the germline V gene, CDR1 is MNHEY and CDR2 is SVGAGI. CDR3 DNA: TGTGCCAGCAGTTACCACGGGGGCAAAGTCGACACTGAAGCTTTCTTT. Its protein is CASSYHGGKVDTEAFF.

The genes are TRBV2 and TRBJ1-4, with unresolved D. Deletions cut 7 bases from V and 8 bases from J, with 8 bases between. The length of the CDR3 is 11 residues. Germline V CDR1 and CDR2: SNHLY, FYNNEI. CDR3 bases: TGTGCCAGCACCCCAGGCGAAAAACTGTTTTTT. This codes for CASTPGEKLFF.

The V and J genes are TRBV5-1 and TRBJ1-1; maybe TRBD1 (5 bases). V lost 2 bases, J lost 0 bases, and 11 bases lay in between. CDR1 and CDR2 from the germline V gene are SGHRS and YFSETQ. The CDR3 runs to 15 residues. CDR3: CASSFAQGLNTEAFF. The CDR3 nucleotides read TGCGCCAGCAGCTTCGCTCAGGGACTGAACACTGAAGCTTTCTTT.

V is TRBV7-2 and J is TRBJ2-3; 10 nucleotides line up with TRBD2. This CDR3 region has 16 residues. Germline CDR1 SGHTA, CDR2 FQGNSA. The J segment lost 4 bases and the V segment lost 5 bases, leaving 9 bases of the junction unmatched. CDR3 coding DNA: TGTGCCAGCAGCGTCTCGAGCGGGGGGGCGGCAGATACGCAGTATTTT. This encodes CASSVSSGGAADTQYF. Full variable domain (remainder filled in from reference TRBV7-2 and TRBJ2-3): GAGVSQSPSNKVTEKGKDVELRCDPISGHTALYWYRQSLGQGLEFLIYFQGNSAPDKSGLPSDRFSAERTGGSVSTLTIQRTQQEDSAVYLCASSVSSGGAADTQYFGPGTRLTVL.

The chain carries TRBV9 and TRBJ1-2; D possibly corresponds to TRBD1 (6 bases). Germline lookup yields CDR1 SGDLS and CDR2 YYNGEE. The germline V and J ends were trimmed by 3 bases and 8 bases, with 17 bases remaining between them. This CDR3 comprises 14 residues. The CDR3 coding sequence is TGTGCCAGCAGCGCATTCCGGGGGGCTGAGGGCTACACCTTC. This encodes CASSAFRGAEGYTF.

The chain employs TRBV6-6 and TRBJ2-2; D is unresolved. The CDR3 extends over 14 amino acids. The germline gives CDR1 MNHNY, CDR2 SVGAGI (reference sequence). V was cut by 4 bases and J by 5 bases, with 11 bases left in between. CDR3 nucleotides: TGTGCCAGCAGTTCTTTCGTACGGACCGGGGAGCTGTTTTTT. Amino acids: CASSSFVRTGELFF.

This rearrangement joins TRBV6-5 to TRBJ2-7; D remains ambiguous. The CDR3 contains 13 residues. Germline-derived CDR1 and CDR2 are MNHEY and SVGAGI. The germline V and J ends were trimmed by 0 bases and 1 base, with 4 bases remaining between them. As DNA, the CDR3 is TGTGCCAGCAGTTACTCGATGTCCTACGAGCAGTACTTC. It yields the protein CASSYSMSYEQYF.

This clone has just one count. The same CDR3 also results from other DNA sequences found in this sample. This chain connects TRBV5-5 to TRBJ1-1; 7 bases fit TRBD1. J lost 2 bases, V lost 2 bases, and 0 bases had no gene match. In germline, CDR1 is SGHKS, CDR2 YYEKEE (reference sequence). CDR3 length: 13 residues. The CDR3 DNA sequence: TGTGCCAGCAGCTTAGGGGGCAACACTGAAGCTTTCTTT. It codes for CASSLGGNTEAFF. The whole variable domain, filled in from reference TRBV5-5 and TRBJ1-1, reads DAGVTQSPTHLIKTRGQQVTLRCSPISGHKSVSWYQQVLGQGPQFIFQYYEKEERGRGNFPDRFSARQFPNYSSELNVNALLLGDSALYLCASSLGGNTEAFFGQGTRLTVV.

The rearrangement joins TRBV7-2 to TRBJ1-2, with D maybe TRBD1 (5 bases). The ends were cut back, 5 bases at V and 8 bases at J, with 12 bases in the middle. In germline, CDR1 is SGHTA, CDR2 FQGNSA. This CDR3 has 12 residues. The CDR3 here is CASSGDVGGYTF. In nucleotides, the CDR3 is TGTGCCAGCAGCGGGGACGTGGGCGGCTACACCTTC.

This clone was observed a single time. The V call is TRBV30, the J call TRBJ1-1; D remains unclear. The CDR3 is 15 residues long. Germline V CDR1 and CDR2: GTSNPN, SVGIG (reference sequence). Trimming removed 5 bases from V and 0 bases from J, with 16 bases in between. CDR3 in DNA: TGTGCCTGGTCTAGCGGTAGCAAATTGAACACTGAAGCTTTCTTT. Translating gives CAWSSGSKLNTEAFF.

The V and J genes are TRBV5-1 and TRBJ1-1; TRBD1 agrees at 7 bases. The germline V gene encodes CDR1 SGHRS and CDR2 YFSETQ. Unmatched junction bases numbered 8, after V lost 2 bases and J lost 4 bases. The CDR3 is made up of 15 amino acids. Written as DNA, the CDR3 is TGCGCCAGCAGCTTTGGCGAGGGGGCGGTCACTGAAGCTTTCTTT. It encodes CASSFGEGAVTEAFF.

This chain joins TRBV7-3 and TRBJ2-5; 7 bases match TRBD2. The CDR3 loop spans 15 amino acids. Germline assignment: CDR1 SGHTA and CDR2 FQGTGA. J gave up 3 bases and V 5 bases, and 9 bases lay outside the gene matches. The CDR3 sequence: CASSNYGTNKETQYF. As DNA, the CDR3 is TGTGCCAGCAGCAATTATGGGACTAATAAAGAGACCCAGTACTTC. Full variable domain (remainder filled in from reference TRBV7-3 and TRBJ2-5): GAGVSQTPSNKVTEKGKYVELRCDPISGHTALYWYRQSLGQGPEFLIYFQGTGAADDSGLPNDRFFAVRPEGSVSTLKIQRTERGDSAVYLCASSNYGTNKETQYFGPGTRLLVL.

The CDR3 DNA sequence: TGCAGCGTTGAGAAGGGTAGAGGCTACACCTTC. The encoded protein is CSVEKGRGYTF. The chain combines TRBV29-1 with TRBJ1-2; D remains unclear. CDR1 is SQVTM and CDR2 is ANQGSEA in the germline V gene. V lost 3 bases, J lost 8 bases, and 10 bases lay in between. The CDR3 loop spans 11 amino acids.

The chain has TRBV11-3 and TRBJ2-2, with 7 bases aligning to TRBD1. V was pared by 4 bases and J by 1 base, with 6 bases of the junction left unmatched. Germline V gene sequence: CDR1 SGHNT, CDR2 YENEEA. The CDR3 sequence is 16 residues long. For the CDR3, the DNA is TGTGCCAGCAGCTCACAGGGGACCATGAACACCGGGGAGCTGTTTTTT. It encodes CASSSQGTMNTGELFF.

This chain links TRBV5-1 with TRBJ2-1, with 8 bases identical to TRBD2. CDR3 size: 14 residues. Germline V CDR1 and CDR2: SGHRS, YFSETQ. The V gene end was trimmed by 4 bases and the J gene end by 5 bases; junction bases not matched to a gene: 5. CDR3 nucleotides: TGCGCCAGCAGCATAGCGGGGCGAAACAATGAGCAGTTCTTC. Protein product: CASSIAGRNNEQFF. Looking up the rest from reference TRBV5-1 and TRBJ2-1 gives the full variable domain: KAGVTQTPRYLIKTRGQQVTLSCSPISGHRSVSWYQQTPGQGLQFLFEYFSETQRNKGNFPGRFSGRQFSNSRSEMNVSTLELGDSALYLCASSIAGRNNEQFFGPGTRLTVL.

The chain is built from TRBV6-6 and TRBJ1-4; D is uncertain. V shed 5 bases and J shed 6 bases, with 10 bases lying between them. CDR1 is MNHNY, CDR2 SVGAGI, per germline (reference sequence). The CDR3 contains 13 residues. The CDR3 protein is CASSPPGDEKLFF. CDR3 bases: TGTGCCAGCAGTCCCCCCGGTGATGAAAAACTGTTTTTT.